This T cell receptor beta chain was obtained from a study of blood T cell repertoires in COVID-19. This clone was found a few times. Profiled with immunoSEQ multiplex PCR; TCRdb holds only in-frame clones, not every one. The sample records about 290,000 clones, just under 85% being singletons. The receptor was derived from a woman aged 45-59 years with active or convalescent COVID-19. The source material was peripheral blood.

CDR3 coding DNA: TGTGCCAGTAGGGACAGGAACACTGAAGCTTTCTTT. Amino acids: CASRDRNTEAFF. This rearrangement joins TRBV19 to TRBJ1-1; D might be TRBD1 (6 bases). V lost 6 bases to trimming and J lost 1 base, with 6 bases between them. The CDR3 length is 12 residues. The germline CDR1 and CDR2 sequences are LNHDA and SQIVND (reference sequence).